This T cell receptor beta chain comes out of a study of STAT3 mutations in large granular lymphocyte leukemia. Study-level information: Among longitudinally sequenced T-LGLL patients, roughly half had canonical activating STAT3 mutations detected.

Concerning this clone: The antigen is undetermined.

The method was immunoSEQ multiplex PCR; TCRdb's version includes in-frame clones alone and lacks a portion of them. The sample lists about 5,000 clones; about 50% were seen once. General study results and limits: Sampling intervals varied between patients and samples. At least one immunodominant TCR beta clonotype appeared in every T-cell large granular lymphocyte leukemia patient. Some patients had dominant TCR clones larger than their STAT3 mutant burden. Clonal expansion was inferred from other time points because no sample existed at each clone's first appearance.

The receptor was derived from a woman in her sixties or seventies with T-cell large granular lymphocyte leukemia. Some clones in this sample may be carry-over from other donors' samples. The source material was peripheral blood mononuclear cells.

The CDR3 sequence: CASSLGGVSGYGYTF. The DNA of the CDR3 is TGTGCCAGCAGCTTGGGGGGGGTCTCGGGCTATGGCTACACCTTC. The chain couples TRBV5-6 to TRBJ1-2; TRBD1 might be the D (5 bases). This CDR3 has 15 amino acids. V lost 0 bases and J 4 bases, leaving 13 bases between the germline ends. Germline CDR1 SGHDT, CDR2 YYEEEE.